These 13 T cell receptor beta chains originate from one sample sequenced in a study of CD8 T cells in Susac syndrome. Reverse transcription of about 0.45 to 1 ug RNA was performed with random hexamers. In TCRdb, the immunoSEQ multiplex PCR reads were re-called with MiXCR into one record per CDR3 protein. The sample includes roughly 150,000 distinct CDR3 sequences, 80% to 95% of them seen just once. The sequenced sample was CD4+ T cells from PBMCs. Every receptor here comes from a human donor in good health.

This rearrangement joins TRBV3-1 to TRBJ1-3; no firm D call. Germline V lookup: CDR1 LGHDT, CDR2 YNNKEL (reference sequence). This CDR3 has 15 residues. V was cut by 1 base and J by 2 bases, with 9 bases left in between. The CDR3 loop reads CASSQGPNPGNTIYF. DNA of the CDR3: TGTGCCAGCAGCCAAGGACCTAACCCTGGAAACACCATATATTTT.

V gene TRBV12-3 or TRBV12-4 combines with J gene TRBJ2-7, with a possible D match to TRBD1 (6 bases). V gave up 6 bases and J gave up 0 bases, with 12 bases separating them. The length of the CDR3 is 14 residues. The DNA of the CDR3 is TGTGCCAGCAGACAGGGTTCCGGCTCCTACGAGCAGTACTTC. Translation gives CASRQGSGSYEQYF.

Comment on this clonotype: Germline and junction disagree at one end, which may indicate a read error. The rearrangement joins TRBV7-8 to TRBJ2-5; weak D call: TRBD1 (6 bases). Germline CDR1 and CDR2: SGHVS and FQNEAQ. This CDR3 contains 13 residues. CDR3 protein: CASSLRGQGTQYF. In DNA, the CDR3 is TGTGCCAGCAGCTTAAGGGGACAAGGGACCCAGTACTTC. Full variable domain (rest looked up from reference TRBV7-8 and TRBJ2-5): GAGVSQSPRYKVAKRGQDVALRCDPISGHVSLFWYQQALGQGPEFLTYFQNEAQLDKSGLPSDRFFAERPEGSVSTLKIQRTQQEDSAVYLCASSLRGQGTQYFGPGTRLLVL.

V and J are TRBV12-3 or TRBV12-4 and TRBJ2-7; D gene unclear. The CDR3 covers 14 residues. The V end lost 5 bases, the J end lost 1 base, and 12 bases lay between the germline ends. CDR3 DNA sequence: TGTGCCAGCAGTCCCGTCGCCGGGTCCTACGAGCAGTACTTC. Translated: CASSPVAGSYEQYF.

This chain connects TRBV18 to TRBJ1-5; D uncertain. The V gene lost 6 bases and the J gene lost 3 bases, with 9 bases spanning the gap. Per the germline V gene, CDR1 is KGHSH and CDR2 is LQKENI. This CDR3 has 13 residues. The CDR3 DNA sequence: TGTGCCAGCTCCCCAGGTCTCAATCAGCCCCAGCATTTT. Its translation: CASSPGLNQPQHF.

This clonotype appeared once. V and J are TRBV16 and TRBJ1-2; no reliable D call. The ends were cut back, 1 base at V and 2 bases at J, with 8 bases in the middle. The germline gives CDR1 KGHSY, CDR2 FQNENV. This CDR3 is built from 14 residues. CDR3 sequence: CASSQLRGNYGYTF. CDR3 DNA: TGTGCCAGCAGCCAATTGAGAGGGAACTATGGCTACACCTTC.

The chain combines TRBV6-1 with TRBJ2-2, with D maybe TRBD2 (6 bases). Germline V gives CDR1 MNHNS, CDR2 SASEGT. The germline V and J ends were trimmed by 4 bases and 5 bases, with 17 bases remaining between them. There are 16 residues in the CDR3. The CDR3 nucleotides read TGTGCCAGCAGTGTCGAGACTTGGAGGGTAACCGGGGAGCTGTTTTTT. Translation gives CASSVETWRVTGELFF.

This clonotype was recorded once. This chain connects TRBV12-3 or TRBV12-4 to TRBJ2-7, with 7 nucleotides matching TRBD2. V shed 5 bases and J 2 bases; nucleotides not matched to a gene: 6. CDR3 size: 14 residues. CDR3 coding DNA: TGTGCCAGCAGTAGCGGGACGGTAACCTACGAGCAGTACTTC. Residues: CASSSGTVTYEQYF.

The CDR3 loop reads CSVEQQLNTEAFF. For the CDR3, the DNA is TGCAGCGTTGAACAACAGTTAAACACTGAAGCTTTCTTT. The rearrangement links TRBV29-1 to TRBJ1-1; D gene ambiguous. V lost 2 bases and J 2 bases, leaving 9 bases between the germline ends. Germline CDR1 SQVTM, CDR2 ANQGSEA. CDR3 length: 13 residues.

This chain uses TRBV19 with TRBJ1-2; D ambiguous. Trimming stripped 3 bases from V and 5 bases from J, with 4 bases between. Germline CDR1 and CDR2: LNHDA and SQIVND (reference sequence). The CDR3 extends over 11 amino acids. The CDR3 bases are TGTGCCAGTAGTATCAGATATGGCTACACCTTC. Protein sequence: CASSIRYGYTF.

The DNA of the CDR3 is TGTGCCAGCAGCTTAGATATTCGGGGGGCAACTGAAGCTTTCTTT. Its protein is CASSLDIRGATEAFF. The chain joins TRBV7-9 to TRBJ1-1; possible D gene TRBD1, 6 bases. V lost 1 base and J lost 5, with 14 bases in between. Germline V gives CDR1 SEHNR, CDR2 FQNEAQ (reference sequence). This CDR3 spans 15 amino acids.

The chain has TRBV3-1 and TRBJ1-1, with a tentative D call TRBD1 (6 bases). The CDR3 contains 15 residues. CDR1 is LGHDT and CDR2 is YNNKEL in the germline V gene (reference sequence). The V gene lost 2 bases and the J gene lost 3 bases, with 13 bases spanning the gap. The CDR3 DNA reads as TGTGCCAGCAGCCAACATGGACAGCGGGACACTGAAGCTTTCTTT. Its translation is CASSQHGQRDTEAFF.

The chain couples TRBV5-4 to TRBJ2-1; possibly TRBD2 for D (5 bases). Germline assignment: CDR1 SGHNT and CDR2 YYREEE (reference sequence). The CDR3 has 13 residues. Trimming took 7 bases from V and 4 from J, leaving 12 bases between them. CDR3 sequence (DNA): TGTGCCAGCTTCCGGGATCTATACAATGAGCAGTTCTTC. This sequence encodes CASFRDLYNEQFF.